This entry is about one T cell receptor (beta chain). Its antigen is undetermined. The record originates from a study of cytomegalovirus exposure and HLA in healthy donors. Notes on the study in general: From TCR beta sequences, most subjects' HLA-A and HLA-B alleles were reportedly predicted accurately. A later analysis showed HLA-associated TCR beta chains outstripping equally common others in clonal expansion.

Trimming stripped 3 bases from V and 6 bases from J, with 6 bases between. CDR1 and CDR2 from the germline V gene are SGHRS and YFSETQ. The CDR3 contains 11 residues. The PCR ran on 60 Vbeta and 13 Jbeta primers. Methods used by the authors: The count from a later analysis was 70 million to 85 million unique TCR beta chains, roughly 11 million of them shared. Measured with immunoSEQ multiplex PCR; TCRdb has only the in-frame clones, and not every one. For V, J and clone size, that table is used; D and trimming come from the DNA. The repertoire has about 120,000 clones, roughly 80% of them found once; the top ten carry around 3.6%.

This TCR was recovered from a man under 40 in good health and CMV-seronegative. The chain is built from TRBV5-1 and TRBJ1-2; perhaps TRBD1 as D (5 bases). The sequencing input was PBMCs. The CDR3 DNA reads TGCGCCAGCAGCTCACAGGATGGCTACACCTTC. Translation: CASSSQDGYTF.